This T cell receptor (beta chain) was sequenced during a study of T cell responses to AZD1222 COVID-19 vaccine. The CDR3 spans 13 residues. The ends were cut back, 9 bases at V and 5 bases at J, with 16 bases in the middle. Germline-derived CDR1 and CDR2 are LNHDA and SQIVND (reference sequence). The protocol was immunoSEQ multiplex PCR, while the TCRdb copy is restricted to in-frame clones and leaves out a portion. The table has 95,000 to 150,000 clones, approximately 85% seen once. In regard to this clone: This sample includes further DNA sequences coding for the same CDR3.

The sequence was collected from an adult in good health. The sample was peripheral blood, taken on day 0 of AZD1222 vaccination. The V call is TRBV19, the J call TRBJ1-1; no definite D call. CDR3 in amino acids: CASNREPGTEAFF. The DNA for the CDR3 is TGTGCCAGCAATAGGGAACCCGGTACTGAAGCTTTCTTT.